Listed below are T cell receptor beta chains from one sample, sequenced in a study of cytomegalovirus exposure and HLA in healthy donors. Generated by immunoSEQ multiplex PCR, the TCRdb table keeps only in-frame clones and is missing some. The table for this sample gives approximately 140,000 clones. The sequenced material came from PBMCs. The receptors were sampled from a man aged 35-49 years in good health and CMV-seronegative. Both conserved end residues are part of each CDR3. D genes are given only for firm matches.

j_call d_call v_call cdr3_nt cdr3_aa
TRBJ1-1 TRBD1 TRBV29-1 TGCAGCGTCTGGGGTGGACAGGGAGCTTTCTTT CSVWGGQGAFF
TRBJ2-6 - TRBV7-3 TGTGCCAGCAGCTTAACGCGTACAGGTCTCTCTGGGGCCAACGTCCTGACTTTC CASSLTRTGLSGANVLTF
TRBJ1-5 - TRBV9 TGTGCCAGCGGGTACGGGGTGCAGCAGCCCCAGCATTTT CASGYGVQQPQHF
TRBJ2-7 - TRBV5-1 TGCGCCAGCAGCTTGAACAGGGGGGGATACGAGCAGTACTTC CASSLNRGGYEQYF
TRBJ2-2 TRBD2 TRBV6-5 TGTGCCAGCAGTTACACTAGCGGGACGAACACCGGGGAGCTGTTTTTT CASSYTSGTNTGELFF
TRBJ1-2 TRBD1 TRBV7-9 TGTGCCAGCAGCTTTGGACAGGGGAACTATGGCTACACCTTC CASSFGQGNYGYTF
TRBJ2-5 - TRBV29-1 TGCTCTTACGCCGGGACAAGCCAAGAGACCCAGTACTTC CSYAGTSQETQYF
TRBJ2-3 - TRBV7-3 TGTGCCAGCAGCTTTGGTGTAGAAGATACGCAGTATTTT CASSFGVEDTQYF
TRBJ1-2 - TRBV5-5 TGTGCCAGCAGCTCGCAGGCGAGATATGGCTACACCTTC CASSSQARYGYTF
TRBJ2-5 TRBD1 TRBV10-1 TGCGCCAGCAGTGAGTCAGGACAGGGAGGAGAGACCCAGTACTTC CASSESGQGGETQYF
TRBJ1-2 - TRBV2 TGTGCCAGCATCTGGTCCGGGGGAGAGAACTATGGCTACACCTTC CASIWSGGENYGYTF
TRBJ1-2 - TRBV19 TGTGCCAGTAGAGTGGGGGAGGGATTCTATGGCTACACCTTC CASRVGEGFYGYTF
TRBJ1-1 TRBD1 TRBV27 TGTGCCAGCAGTCCTCCCCCGACAGGGCAGACTGAAGCTTTCTTT CASSPPPTGQTEAFF
TRBJ1-1 TRBD1 TRBV27 TGTGCCAGCAGCCTCGGACAGGGGCTCACTGAAGCTTTCTTT CASSLGQGLTEAFF
TRBJ1-2 - TRBV28 TGTGCCAGCAGTTTAAGACAGAGCCACTATGGCTACACCTTC CASSLRQSHYGYTF
TRBJ2-4 - TRBV5-4 TGTGCCAGCAGCACGGGCGGGGACATTCAGTACTTC CASSTGGDIQYF
TRBJ1-3 - TRBV12-5 TGTGCTAGTGACAGAGACTCTGGAAACACCATATATTTT CASDRDSGNTIYF
TRBJ2-5 - TRBV28 TGTGCCAGCAGTCGCGGTGGGACCCAGTACTTC CASSRGGTQYF
TRBJ1-2 - TRBV6-1 TGTGCCAGCAGTGAACATCTTCTACAGCTAACCTATGGCTACACCTTC CASSEHLLQLTYGYTF
TRBJ2-7 TRBD1 TRBV5-4 TGTGCCAGCAGCTTGGGGGGGACAGGGCGCGAGCAGTACTTC CASSLGGTGREQYF
TRBJ2-3 TRBD2 TRBV7-6 TGTGCCAGCAGCAGGACTAGCGGGGTCGATACGCAGTATTTT CASSRTSGVDTQYF
TRBJ1-2 TRBD1 TRBV4-3 TGCGCCAGCAGCCCTCAACTACAGGGGAACTATGGCTACACCTTC CASSPQLQGNYGYTF